This T cell receptor (beta chain) was identified in a study of blood T cell repertoires in COVID-19. About the research overall: Sources were T cells, B-cell-depleted T cells, or PBMCs; the material itself was cDNA or gDNA.

Under the authors' procedure: Estimated nucleated cell counts came from reference gene primer amplification. The protocol was immunoSEQ multiplex PCR, while the TCRdb copy is restricted to in-frame clones and leaves out a portion. V, J and clone size were drawn from that table, and D and trimming were deduced from the DNA. The sample gives about 180,000 clones, 80% of which show up once; around an eighth is in the top ten. Cohorts were based on clinical histories the participants reported. This CDR3 region has 15 residues. Germline V CDR1 and CDR2: SGHDT, YYEEEE. The ends lost 4 bases at V and 10 bases at J; junction bases unmatched: 8.

The chain links TRBV5-6 to TRBJ1-6, with 10 bases aligning to TRBD1. Source material: PBMCs or T cells enriched from blood (not recorded which). The clonotype was recovered from a man aged 55 to 70 who had been exposed to COVID-19. The CDR3 DNA sequence: TGTGCCAGCAGCGGAGGGACAGGGGAAAGCTCACCCCTCCACTTT. The encoded protein is CASSGGTGESSPLHF. Using reference TRBV5-6 and TRBJ1-6 for the parts outside the CDR3, the full variable domain is DAGVTQSPTHLIKTRGQQVTLRCSPKSGHDTVSWYQQALGQGPQFIFQYYEEEERQRGNFPDRFSGHQFPNYSSELNVNALLLGDSALYLCASSGGTGESSPLHFGNGTRLTVT.